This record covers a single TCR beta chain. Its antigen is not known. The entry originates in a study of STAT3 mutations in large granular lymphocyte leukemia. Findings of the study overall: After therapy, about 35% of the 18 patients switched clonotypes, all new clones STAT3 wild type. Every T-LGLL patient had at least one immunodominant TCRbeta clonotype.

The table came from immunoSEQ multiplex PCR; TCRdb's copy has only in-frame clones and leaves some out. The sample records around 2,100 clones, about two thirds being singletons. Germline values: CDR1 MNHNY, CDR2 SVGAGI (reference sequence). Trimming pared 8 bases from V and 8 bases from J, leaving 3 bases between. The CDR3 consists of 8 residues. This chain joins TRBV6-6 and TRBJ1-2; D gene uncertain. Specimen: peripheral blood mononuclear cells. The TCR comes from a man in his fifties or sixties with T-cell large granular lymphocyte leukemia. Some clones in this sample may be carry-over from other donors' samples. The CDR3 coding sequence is TGTGCCAGCGGCGGCTACACCTTC. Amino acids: CASGGYTF.